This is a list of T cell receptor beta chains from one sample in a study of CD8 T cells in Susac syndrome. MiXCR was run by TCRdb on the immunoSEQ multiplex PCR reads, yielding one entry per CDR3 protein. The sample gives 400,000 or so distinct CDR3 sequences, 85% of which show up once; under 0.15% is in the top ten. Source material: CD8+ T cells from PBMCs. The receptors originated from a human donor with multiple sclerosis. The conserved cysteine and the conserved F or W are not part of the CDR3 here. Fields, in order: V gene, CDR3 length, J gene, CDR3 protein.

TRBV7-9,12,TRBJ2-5,ASSSDREWETQY
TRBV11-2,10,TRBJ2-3,ASSLEYTEKY
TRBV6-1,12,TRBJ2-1,ASHPPDFYNEQF
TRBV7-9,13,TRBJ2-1,ASSLVRVEDNEQF
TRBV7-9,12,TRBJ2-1,ASSLAGEGNEQF
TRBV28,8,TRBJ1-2,ASSLLRVY
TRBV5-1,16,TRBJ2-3,ASSLFLAGAEDADTQY
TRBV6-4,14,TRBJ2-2,ASTQDSGSGSGELF
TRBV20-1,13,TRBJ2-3,SARLTGEGTDTQY
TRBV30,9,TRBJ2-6,ASSGANVLT
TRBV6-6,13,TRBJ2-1,ASSQGLAGNNEQF
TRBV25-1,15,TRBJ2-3,ASTPRDRPGKGDTQY
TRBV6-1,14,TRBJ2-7,ASRRPSDKPGHEQY
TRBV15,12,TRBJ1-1,ATGEGMKNTEAF
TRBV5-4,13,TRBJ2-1,ASSSTSRAYNEQF
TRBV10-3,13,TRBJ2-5,AISADFREQETQY
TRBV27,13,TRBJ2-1,ASSLSGQPNNEQF
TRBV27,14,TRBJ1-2,ASSPLLGVDGYGYT
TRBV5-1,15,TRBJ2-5,ASSLEGLLGMQETQY
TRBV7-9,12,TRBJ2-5,ASSPRGAEETQY
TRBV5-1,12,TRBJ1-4,ASSGLQPGEKLF
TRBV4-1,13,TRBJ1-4,ASSQAAIGGEKLF
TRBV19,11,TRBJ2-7,ASNAAATYEQY
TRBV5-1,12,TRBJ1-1,ASSLATGKGEAF
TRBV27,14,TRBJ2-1,ANSSRGESSYNEQF
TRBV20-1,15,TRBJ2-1,SAARRGTSDPYNEQF
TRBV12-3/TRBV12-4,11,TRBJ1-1,ASNAGLGTEAF
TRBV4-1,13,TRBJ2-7,ASSQSWENSYEQY
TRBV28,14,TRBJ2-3,ASSTPGREGLNTQY
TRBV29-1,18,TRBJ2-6,SVEDWDRESESSGANVLT
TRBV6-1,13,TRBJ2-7,ASSGPGTADYEQY